Presented here are 14 T cell receptor beta chains from one specimen sequenced in a study of control samples from healthy donors and cancer patients. The assay was immunoSEQ multiplex PCR, and TCRdb's table has in-frame clones only and misses some. The table includes about 150,000 clones, approximately 90% detected once. Sample: blood. The receptor set was obtained from a woman in her thirties in good health.

The genes are TRBV27 and TRBJ2-3, with D hard to call. Germline V gene lookup returns CDR1 MNHEY and CDR2 SMNVEV (reference sequence). V lost 6 bases to trimming and J lost 0 bases, with 13 bases between them. The CDR3 is 15 amino acids. CDR3 sequence (DNA): TGTGCCAGCAGCCCCGGGCTCCTTAGCACAGATACGCAGTATTTT. Translating it yields CASSPGLLSTDTQYF.

The V call is TRBV6-5, the J call TRBJ1-2; no definite D call. The length of the CDR3 is 14 residues. V was pared by 0 bases and J by 5 bases, with 10 bases between. Germline CDR1 MNHEY, CDR2 SVGAGI. CDR3 in amino acids: CASSYSAELYGYTF. The DNA of the CDR3 is TGTGCCAGCAGTTACTCGGCGGAACTTTATGGCTACACCTTC.

The chain carries TRBV3-1 (or the pseudogene TRBV3-2) and TRBJ2-7; D is uncertain. Trimming shortened V by 0 bases and J by 6 bases, and 15 bases separated the two germline ends. Per the germline V gene, CDR1 is LGHDT and CDR2 is YNNKEL (reference sequence). The CDR3 is 15 amino acids. In DNA, the CDR3 is TGTGCCAGCAGCCAAGAAATTGGCAGGCTGTCCGAGCAGTACTTC. Translated: CASSQEIGRLSEQYF.

This clone was recorded a few times. V is TRBV4-3 and J is TRBJ2-2, with 8 bases identical to TRBD2. This CDR3 comprises 17 residues. V lost 0 bases, J lost 3 bases, and 6 bases stayed unmatched. Germline CDR1 and CDR2: LGHNA and YSLEER. As DNA, the CDR3 is TGCGCCAGCAGCCAAGATGCTGGGACTAGGCACACCGGGGAGCTGTTTTTT. Amino acids: CASSQDAGTRHTGELFF.

V and J are TRBV27 and TRBJ2-7, with D possibly matching TRBD1 (6 bases). The V and J ends lost 2 bases and 4 bases respectively, with 9 bases between them. CDR3 length: 13 amino acids. Germline-derived CDR1 and CDR2 are MNHEY and SMNVEV (reference sequence). The CDR3: CASSLGGTYEQYF. CDR3 DNA sequence: TGTGCCAGCAGTTTAGGGGGCACGTACGAGCAGTACTTC.

The chain joins TRBV19 to TRBJ1-6; D is possibly TRBD1 (5 bases). This CDR3 spans 17 amino acids. Trimming removed 0 bases from V and 13 bases from J, with 22 bases in between. Germline V gene data show CDR1 as LNHDA and CDR2 as SQIVND (reference sequence). For the CDR3, the DNA is TGTGCCAGTAGTATAGAGGCCAGGGCAATCGGGCGTGGGCCCCTCCACTTT. This encodes CASSIEARAIGRGPLHF.

V is TRBV4-3 and J is TRBJ2-2; possibly TRBD2 for D (6 bases). The germline V gene encodes CDR1 LGHNA and CDR2 YSLEER. This CDR3 has 14 residues. Deletions cut 1 base from V and 7 bases from J, with 10 bases between. The CDR3 reads CASSQGEVNGELFF. DNA for the CDR3: TGCGCCAGCAGCCAAGGGGAGGTCAACGGGGAGCTGTTTTTT.

The chain has TRBV27 and TRBJ2-3; 9 nucleotides agree with TRBD2. CDR3 length: 16 amino acids. The germline V gene has CDR1 MNHEY and CDR2 SMNVEV (reference sequence). V shed 3 bases and J 0 bases; nucleotides not matched to a gene: 4. For the CDR3, the DNA is TGTGCCAGCAGTTTCTTAGCGGGAGAAAGCACAGATACGCAGTATTTT. Protein product: CASSFLAGESTDTQYF.

V is TRBV10-3 and J is TRBJ2-3; 8 bases fit TRBD2. CDR1 is ENHRY and CDR2 is SYGVKD in the germline V gene. This CDR3 is built from 14 residues. J was trimmed by 2 bases and V by 9 bases; bases with no gene match: 7. The CDR3 bases are TGTGCCATTATGGCGCGGGGGGACACAGATACGCAGTATTTT. Its translation is CAIMARGDTDTQYF.

The chain carries TRBV7-6 and TRBJ2-3, with unresolved D. V was trimmed by 5 bases and J by 6 bases, leaving 12 bases between them. Germline CDR1 is SGHVS and CDR2 is FNYEAQ. The CDR3 consists of 13 residues. The chain's CDR3 is CASSRAVADTQYF. CDR3 in DNA: TGTGCCAGCAGCCGGGCCGTCGCGGATACGCAGTATTTT.

The chain joins TRBV7-9 to TRBJ2-1; 9 nucleotides agree with TRBD2. J gave up 2 bases and V 11 bases, and 7 bases lay outside the gene matches. The CDR3 extends over 14 amino acids. Germline CDR1 reads SEHNR; CDR2 reads FQNEAQ (reference sequence). The chain's CDR3 is CAGRAGGTYNEQFF. The CDR3 nucleotides read TGTGCCGGTCGAGCGGGAGGAACCTACAATGAGCAGTTCTTC.

In the case of this clone: This same CDR3 is encoded by further DNA sequences in the sample. The chain recombines TRBV7-2 with TRBJ2-1; D is perhaps TRBD2 (6 bases). The germline V gene has CDR1 SGHTA and CDR2 FQGNSA. This CDR3 has 15 amino acids. V lost 3 bases and J lost 0, with 9 bases in between. Written as DNA, the CDR3 is TGTGCCAGCAGCTTTAGCGGTAGCTCCTACAATGAGCAGTTCTTC. Its translation is CASSFSGSSYNEQFF.

This clone has a single count. The chain couples TRBV27 to TRBJ1-1; the D is unclear. The CDR3 runs 11 residues. V gave up 2 bases and J gave up 10 bases, with 8 bases separating them. The germline V gene has CDR1 MNHEY and CDR2 SMNVEV (reference sequence). This chain's CDR3 is CASSLNSGAFF. DNA for the CDR3: TGTGCCAGCAGTTTAAATTCGGGAGCTTTCTTT.

This clone was observed a single time. The chain uses TRBV28 and TRBJ2-7; D gene unclear. Trimming left V 3 bases short and J 6 bases short, with 15 bases between. The germline gives CDR1 MDHEN, CDR2 SYDVKM. The CDR3 is 14 amino acids. The CDR3 coding sequence is TGTGCCAGCAGTTTCGTCCCGAACGGGTCCGAGCAGTACTTC. Amino acid sequence: CASSFVPNGSEQYF.